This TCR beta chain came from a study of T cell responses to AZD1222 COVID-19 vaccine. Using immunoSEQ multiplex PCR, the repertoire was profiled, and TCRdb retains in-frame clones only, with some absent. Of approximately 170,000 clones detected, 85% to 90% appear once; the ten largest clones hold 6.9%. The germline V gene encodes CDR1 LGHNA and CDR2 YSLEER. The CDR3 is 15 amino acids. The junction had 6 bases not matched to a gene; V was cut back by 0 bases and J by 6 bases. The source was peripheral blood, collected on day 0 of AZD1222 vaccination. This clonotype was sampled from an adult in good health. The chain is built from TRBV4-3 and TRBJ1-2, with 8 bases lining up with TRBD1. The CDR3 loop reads CASSQDYRDRNGYTF. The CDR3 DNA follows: TGCGCCAGCAGCCAAGACTACAGGGACAGGAATGGCTACACCTTC.